This TCR beta chain comes out of a study of T cell clonality in common variable immunodeficiency (dated by TCRdb to between 2015 and 2017). For sequencing, equivalent amounts of genomic DNA were input from CVID and control samples. For every sample, a 60 bp segment covering the rearranged TCRbeta CDR3 region was amplified and then sequenced. The immunoSEQ assay, a bias-corrected multiplex PCR combined with high-throughput sequencing, was used for TCRbeta amplification. Under the source paper's analysis protocol: Every unique nucleotide sequence was considered a clone and was annotated with V, D and J genes, copy number and frequency. Sequences were labeled productive if in frame, and non-productive if out of frame or containing stop codons. Clonality was calculated from Shannon's entropy as previously described. Mean CDR3 Kyte-Doolittle hydropathy was derived from the predicted amino acid sequences of productive clones. Using the R hclust function, scaled V gene usage was clustered hierarchically with Manhattan distance and complete linkage. Sharing of clones by CDR3 amino acid sequence was evaluated by resampling 12 repertoires per group over 100 rounds. The repertoires were searched for around 70 published EBV-specific and around 240 published CMV-specific TCRbeta sequences. After two CVID samples that produced fewer than 10,000 sequences were dropped from the analysis, some 43 CVID repertoires remained. This immuneACCESS table, as held by TCRdb, lists in-frame sequences with V and J called but not all clones. Of the missing ones, under half trace to an unresolved V gene in checked studies; the others have no known cause. The DNA gave D and trimming, while V, J and clone size come from that table. In this sample, about 52,000 clones appear, none counted once only. The ten largest clonotypes hold about 1.8% of the sample.

Study-wide findings and limitations: According to the authors, figuring out what caused the increased clonality in CVID would require sequencing the repertoires of T cell subpopulations. Even though DNA input was the same, control samples had an average of about 80,000 unique sequences each, compared with 25,000 to 35,000 in CVID samples. TCRbeta clonality was higher in CVID subjects than in healthy controls (t-test p = 0.018), and the increase was most characteristic of about a third of subjects. Patient heterogeneity within the CVID cohort put limits on correlating repertoire features with clinical complications. Fewer TCRbeta clones were shared among CVID subjects than among healthy controls (p < 0.0001). CVID TCRbeta sequences were reported to have fewer deletions and N-nucleotide insertions and to lack highly modified clones with 13 or more V deletions.

Both CVID patients and healthy controls were predominantly of Caucasian heritage. Heparinized peripheral whole blood samples of about 5 to 9 ml were collected from each donor. Genomic DNA from adults with common variable immune deficiency (CVID) and from healthy adult controls was used for sequencing of TCRbeta CDR3 repertoires. The control group comprised around 22 healthy adult volunteers, approximately 12 female and approximately ten male, aged about 23 to 75 years with a mean age of roughly 34. Diluted blood was density-centrifuged over Hypaque 1077 or Ficoll-Paque to isolate peripheral blood mononuclear cells. Unsorted mononuclear cells served as the source of genomic DNA, which was extracted either by Qiagen column purification or by a centrifugation-based method. This clone was observed a handful of times. Its specific antigen is unknown. The sequenced fragment ends 3 residues before the CDR3 boundary, so the rest is inferred from the germline J gene.

The CDR3 covers 17 residues, taking in both the cysteine and the phenylalanine. The 42 bases shown cover part of the CDR3, and their frame starts at base 1. In the germline V gene, CDR1 corresponds to SGHVS and CDR2 to FQNEAQ. Between the V and J ends, shortened by 0 bases and 7 bases respectively, the junction contains 16 bases. The rearrangement joined TRBV7-8 to TRBJ1-6, with the D segment identity uncertain. Sequencing was performed on peripheral blood mononuclear cells. The origin of this receptor is a person aged 18 to 75 in good health. The CDR3 reads as follows: CASSLARAQSSNSPLHF. CDR3 DNA (partial): TGTGCCAGCAGCTTAGCGAGGGCACAGAGCAGCAATTCACCC.